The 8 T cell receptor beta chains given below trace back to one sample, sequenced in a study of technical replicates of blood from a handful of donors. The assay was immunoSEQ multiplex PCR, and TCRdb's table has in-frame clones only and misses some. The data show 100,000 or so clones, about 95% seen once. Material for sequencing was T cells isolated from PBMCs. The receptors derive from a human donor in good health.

The DNA for the CDR3 is TGCGCCAGCAGCTCTCTGGGAGGACTAGCCTCAGGAGAGACCCAGTACTTC. Its translation is CASSSLGGLASGETQYF. The J gene is TRBJ2-5, the V gene TRBV5-1, with TRBD2 matching over 8 bases. The V and J ends lost 3 bases and 4 bases, in that order; junction bases with no gene match: 14. CDR1 and CDR2 (germline): SGHRS, YFSETQ. CDR3 length equals 17 residues.

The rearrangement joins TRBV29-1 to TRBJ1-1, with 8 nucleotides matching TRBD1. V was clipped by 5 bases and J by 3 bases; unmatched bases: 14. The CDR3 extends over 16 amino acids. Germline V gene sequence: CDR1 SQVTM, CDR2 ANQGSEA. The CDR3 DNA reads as TGCAGCGTTCCCAGCTTGGACAGGGAGGCGGACACTGAAGCTTTCTTT. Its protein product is CSVPSLDREADTEAFF.

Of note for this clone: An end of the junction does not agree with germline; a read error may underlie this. CDR3 nucleotides: TGTGCTAGCAGCTATGGACAGGGATCCTACGAGCAGTACTTC. It encodes CASSYGQGSYEQYF. This sequence joins TRBV7-7 and TRBJ2-7; 8 nucleotides align to TRBD1. Germline CDR1 reads SSHAT; CDR2 reads FNYEAQ (reference sequence). The CDR3 covers 14 residues.

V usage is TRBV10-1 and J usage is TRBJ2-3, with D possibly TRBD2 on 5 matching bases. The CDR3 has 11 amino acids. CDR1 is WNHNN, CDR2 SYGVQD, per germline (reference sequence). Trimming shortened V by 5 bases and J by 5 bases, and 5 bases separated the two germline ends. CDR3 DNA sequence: TGCGCCAGCAGTAGCGGAGATACGCAGTATTTT. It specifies CASSSGDTQYF.

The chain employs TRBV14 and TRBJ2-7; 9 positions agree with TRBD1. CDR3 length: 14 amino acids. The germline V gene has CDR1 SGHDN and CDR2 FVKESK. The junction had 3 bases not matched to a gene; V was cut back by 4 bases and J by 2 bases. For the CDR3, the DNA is TGTGCCAGCAGCCCCGGGACAGGGACCTACGAGCAGTACTTC. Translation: CASSPGTGTYEQYF.

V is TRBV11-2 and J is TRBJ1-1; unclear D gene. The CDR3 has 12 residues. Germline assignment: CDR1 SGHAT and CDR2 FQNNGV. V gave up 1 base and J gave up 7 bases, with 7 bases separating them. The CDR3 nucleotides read TGTGCCAGCAGCTTAGCTAGCCTTGAAGCTTTCTTT. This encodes CASSLASLEAFF.

DNA of the CDR3: TGTGCCAGCAGCTTTTCTGGGGGGTACAATGAGCAGTTCTTC. It codes for CASSFSGGYNEQFF. The J gene is TRBJ2-1, the V gene TRBV7-9, with TRBD2 as a possible D gene (6 bases). Germline CDR1 reads SEHNR; CDR2 reads FQNEAQ (reference sequence). V dropped 3 bases and J dropped 4 bases, with 10 bases sitting between them. The CDR3 is made up of 14 amino acids.

The CDR3 nucleotides are TGTGCCACCAGCAGGAGGGACACTCCCTACGAGCAGTACTTC. Protein product: CATSRRDTPYEQYF. The genes are TRBV15 and TRBJ2-7; D is possibly TRBD1 (6 bases). Per germline, CDR1 LNHNV and CDR2 YYDKDF (reference sequence). There are 14 residues in the CDR3. The ends were cut back, 3 bases at V and 2 bases at J, with 11 bases in the middle.